This T cell receptor beta chain emerged from a study of blood T cells in healthy people across ages. CDR3 length: 17 amino acids. Germline-derived CDR1 and CDR2 are SGHKS and YYEKEE (reference sequence). The ends lost 2 bases at V and 6 bases at J; junction bases unmatched: 14. PCR was performed a second time for roughly 6 to 12 cycles using a sample-barcoded 5' primer and a J-beta primer mix. TCRdb analysed the 5' RACE reads with MiXCR anew, one entry per CDR3 protein. The data contain roughly 2 million distinct CDR3 sequences, roughly 50% of them seen just once; the ten biggest clones take up 2.1%.

Sequencing was carried out using blood. The chain couples TRBV5-5 to TRBJ1-2, with 9 bases fitting TRBD1. The TCR originated in a woman in her thirties or forties in good health. For the CDR3, the DNA is TGTGCCAGCAGCTTAAGGGACAGGGTCAGGAGCGATGATGGCTACACCTTC. Its translation is CASSLRDRVRSDDGYTF.